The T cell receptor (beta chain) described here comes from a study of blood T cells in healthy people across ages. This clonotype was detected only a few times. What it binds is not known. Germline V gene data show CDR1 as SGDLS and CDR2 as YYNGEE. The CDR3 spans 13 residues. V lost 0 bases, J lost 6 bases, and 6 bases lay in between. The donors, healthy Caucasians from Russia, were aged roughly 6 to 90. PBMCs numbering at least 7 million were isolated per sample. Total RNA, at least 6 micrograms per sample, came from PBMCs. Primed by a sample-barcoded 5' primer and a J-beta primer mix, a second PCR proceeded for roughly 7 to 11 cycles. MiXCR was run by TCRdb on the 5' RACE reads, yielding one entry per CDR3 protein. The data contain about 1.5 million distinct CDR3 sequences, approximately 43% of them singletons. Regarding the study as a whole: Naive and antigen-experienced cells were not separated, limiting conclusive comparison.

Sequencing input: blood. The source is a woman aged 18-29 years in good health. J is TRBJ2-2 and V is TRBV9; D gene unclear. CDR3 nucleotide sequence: TGTGCCAGCAGCGTAGTCGAGCCCGGGGAGCTGTTTTTT. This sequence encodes CASSVVEPGELFF.